This T cell receptor (beta chain) emerged from a study of T cells in Graves' hyperthyroidism and ophthalmopathy. Trimming pared 5 bases from V and 0 bases from J, leaving 15 bases between. Looked up from germline, CDR1 is MNHNS and CDR2 is SASEGT. CDR3 size: 16 residues. In its sample, this clonotype was seen many times. Over 18 months, lack of ophthalmopathy progression marked Graves' hyperthyroidism as stable. The TCR beta CDR3 regions underwent amplification using RNA transcripts as the source. HTBI primers were used for first-round RT-PCR of the TCR CDR3. Using its own MiXCR run on the multiplex PCR reads, TCRdb lists one record per CDR3 protein. The sample consists of about 620,000 distinct CDR3 sequences, 15% to 20% of them appearing once.

The TCR originated in a woman in her 30s with Graves' hyperthyroidism. The source material was blood. The chain uses TRBV6-1 and TRBJ2-3; tentative D call: TRBD2 (6 bases). As DNA, the CDR3 is TGTGCCAGCAGTCCGCAGCGGGCCGTTAGCACAGATACGCAGTATTTT. Translating gives CASSPQRAVSTDTQYF.